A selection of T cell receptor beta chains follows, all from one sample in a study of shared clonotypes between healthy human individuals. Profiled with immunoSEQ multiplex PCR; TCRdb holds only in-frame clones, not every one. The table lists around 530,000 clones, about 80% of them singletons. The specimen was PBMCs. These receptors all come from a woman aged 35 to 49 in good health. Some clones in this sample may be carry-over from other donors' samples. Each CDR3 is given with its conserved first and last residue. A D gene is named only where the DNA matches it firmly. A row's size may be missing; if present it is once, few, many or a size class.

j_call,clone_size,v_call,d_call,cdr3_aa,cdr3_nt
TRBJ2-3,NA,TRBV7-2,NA,CASSLTYTDTQYF,TGTGCCAGCAGCTTAACATACACAGATACGCAGTATTTT
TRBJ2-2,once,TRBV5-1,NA,CASSPRFGANTGELFF,TGCGCCAGCAGCCCCCGTTTCGGGGCGAACACCGGGGAGCTGTTTTTT
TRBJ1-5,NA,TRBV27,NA,CASSFFPGSQPQHF,TGTGCCAGCAGTTTTTTTCCGGGGTCCCAGCCCCAGCATTTT
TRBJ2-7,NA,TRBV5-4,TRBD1,CASSLLVLGSGGDEQYF,TGTGCCAGCAGCTTACTTGTCCTCGGATCAGGGGGCGACGAGCAGTACTTC
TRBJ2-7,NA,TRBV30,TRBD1,CAWSTGGFIYEQYF,TGTGCCTGGAGCACAGGGGGTTTTATCTACGAGCAGTACTTC
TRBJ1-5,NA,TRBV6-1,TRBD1,CASSVIESGGQPQHF,TGTGCCAGCAGTGTAATAGAGTCAGGGGGGCAGCCCCAGCATTTT
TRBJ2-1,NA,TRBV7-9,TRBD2,CASSLGLAGDPRMHEQFF,TGTGCCAGCAGCCTGGGACTAGCGGGAGATCCTCGGATGCATGAGCAGTTCTTC
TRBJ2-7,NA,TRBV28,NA,CASRSLGWEQYF,TGTGCCAGCAGGTCCCTAGGGTGGGAGCAGTACTTC
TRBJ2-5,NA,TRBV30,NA,CAWTGEEGEWETQYF,TGTGCCTGGACCGGTGAGGAGGGAGAATGGGAGACCCAGTACTTC
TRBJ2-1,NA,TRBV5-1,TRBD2,CASSSPTSGRVYNEQFF,TGCGCCAGCAGCTCCCCGACTAGCGGGAGGGTGTACAATGAGCAGTTCTTC
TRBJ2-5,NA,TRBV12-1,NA,CASSTGGAQYF,TGTGCCAGCAGCACCGGTGGGGCCCAGTACTTC
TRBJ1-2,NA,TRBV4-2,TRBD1,CASSTPTGVYYGYTF,TGTGCCAGCAGCACACCGACAGGGGTTTACTATGGCTACACCTTC
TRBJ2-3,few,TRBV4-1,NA,CASSQDGRTSTDTQYF,TGCGCCAGCAGCCAAGATGGTCGGACCAGCACAGATACGCAGTATTTT
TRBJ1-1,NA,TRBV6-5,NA,CASLNGGGTEAFF,TGTGCCAGCTTGAACGGAGGGGGCACTGAAGCTTTCTTT
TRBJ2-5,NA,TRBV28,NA,CASSLGADLQETQYF,TGTGCCAGCAGTTTAGGGGCGGACCTCCAAGAGACCCAGTACTTC
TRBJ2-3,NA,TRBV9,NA,CASSVDPAPDTQYF,TGTGCCAGCAGCGTAGACCCAGCCCCAGATACGCAGTATTTT
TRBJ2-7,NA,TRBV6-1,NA,CASSELGEQYF,TGTGCCAGCAGTGAATTAGGCGAGCAGTACTTC
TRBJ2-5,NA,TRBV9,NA,CASSVDGGSGETQYF,TGTGCCAGCAGCGTAGACGGCGGGTCGGGGGAGACCCAGTACTTC
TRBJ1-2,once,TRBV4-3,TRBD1,CASSQRDRGLGGYTF,TGCGCCAGCAGCCAGAGGGACAGGGGGCTGGGTGGCTACACCTTC
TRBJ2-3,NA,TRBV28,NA,CASSFGGSSADTQYF,TGTGCCAGCAGTTTCGGGGGTTCTAGCGCAGATACGCAGTATTTT
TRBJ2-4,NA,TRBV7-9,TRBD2,CASSSRETAKNIQYF,TGTGCCAGCAGCTCGCGGGAGACGGCCAAAAACATTCAGTACTTC
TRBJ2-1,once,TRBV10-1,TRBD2,CASNASGISSYNEQFF,TGCGCCAGCAATGCTAGCGGGATAAGCTCCTACAATGAGCAGTTCTTC
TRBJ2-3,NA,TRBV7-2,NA,CASSLIGLSTDTQYF,TGTGCCAGCAGCTTAATAGGGCTGAGCACAGATACGCAGTATTTT
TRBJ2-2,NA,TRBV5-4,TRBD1,CASSWDRSTGELFF,TGTGCCAGCAGCTGGGACAGAAGCACCGGGGAGCTGTTTTTT
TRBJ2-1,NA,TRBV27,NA,CASSWAQGLDYNEQFF,TGTGCCAGCAGTTGGGCACAGGGTCTCGATTACAATGAGCAGTTCTTC
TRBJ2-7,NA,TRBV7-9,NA,CASSLAPAYEQYF,TGTGCCAGCAGCTTAGCCCCCGCCTACGAGCAGTACTTC
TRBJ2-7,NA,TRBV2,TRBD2,CASKGLGRAGEQYF,TGTGCCAGCAAAGGCCTCGGGAGGGCAGGGGAGCAGTACTTC
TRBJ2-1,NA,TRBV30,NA,CAWSEENFQYNEQFF,TGTGCCTGGAGCGAAGAGAACTTTCAATACAATGAGCAGTTCTTC
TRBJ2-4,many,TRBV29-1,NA,CSVIQGGQNIQYF,TGCAGCGTAATACAGGGGGGGCAAAACATTCAGTACTTC
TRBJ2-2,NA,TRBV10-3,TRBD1,CAISTTDRGSDTGELFF,TGTGCCATCAGTACTACGGACAGGGGTTCGGACACCGGGGAGCTGTTTTTT
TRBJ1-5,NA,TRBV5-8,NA,CASTLTGRNQPQHF,TGTGCCAGCACCCTGACAGGCCGCAATCAGCCCCAGCATTTT
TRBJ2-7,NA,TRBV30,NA,CAWSTGSPYEQYF,TGTGCCTGGAGTACCGGGAGCCCCTACGAGCAGTACTTC
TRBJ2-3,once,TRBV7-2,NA,CASSGLDRDTQYF,TGTGCCAGCAGCGGACTTGATAGGGATACGCAGTATTTT
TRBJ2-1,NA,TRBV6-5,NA,CASSYSNSGPYNEQFF,TGTGCCAGCAGTTACTCGAATAGCGGACCTTACAATGAGCAGTTCTTC
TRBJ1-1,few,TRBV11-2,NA,CASSRDSNTEAFF,TGTGCCAGCAGCCGCGACAGCAACACTGAAGCTTTCTTT
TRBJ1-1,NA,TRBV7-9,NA,CASSLEEGTDTEAFF,TGTGCCAGCAGCTTAGAGGAGGGGACGGACACTGAAGCTTTCTTT
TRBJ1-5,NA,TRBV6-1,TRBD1,CASSEDREQPQHF,TGTGCCAGCAGTGAGGACAGGGAGCAGCCCCAGCATTTT
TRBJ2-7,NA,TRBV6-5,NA,CASRPDRERTYEQYF,TGTGCCAGCCGCCCGGACCGGGAGAGGACCTACGAGCAGTACTTC
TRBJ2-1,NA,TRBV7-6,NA,CASSLDYNEQFF,TGTGCCAGCAGCTTAGACTACAATGAGCAGTTCTTC
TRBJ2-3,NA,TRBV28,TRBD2,CASSFGPRTSGDTQYF,TGTGCCAGCAGTTTTGGGCCCAGGACTAGCGGTGACACGCAGTATTTT
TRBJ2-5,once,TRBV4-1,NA,CASSGYVSAQETQYF,TGCGCCAGCAGCGGTTATGTTTCAGCCCAAGAGACCCAGTACTTC
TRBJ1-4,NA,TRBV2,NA,CASSAVLGGILQKLFF,TGTGCCAGCAGCGCCGTCCTGGGAGGGATACTACAAAAACTGTTTTTT
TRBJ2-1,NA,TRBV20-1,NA,CSANSLGEQFF,TGCAGTGCCAATTCCTTGGGTGAGCAGTTCTTC
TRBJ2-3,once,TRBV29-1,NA,CSFSTTDTQYF,TGCAGCTTTAGCACAACAGATACGCAGTATTTT
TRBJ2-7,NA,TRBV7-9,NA,CASSLSVGNDEQYF,TGTGCCAGCAGCTTAAGCGTCGGGAATGACGAGCAGTACTTC
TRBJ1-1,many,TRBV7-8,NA,CASSLDRVGWNTEAFF,TGTGCCAGCAGCTTGGACCGGGTTGGGTGGAACACTGAAGCTTTCTTT
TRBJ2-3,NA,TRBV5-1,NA,CASSLETPADTQYF,TGCGCCAGCAGCTTGGAAACGCCGGCAGATACGCAGTATTTT
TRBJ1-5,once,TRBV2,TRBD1,CASSAGQGIRKPQHF,TGTGCCAGCAGCGCGGGACAGGGAATCCGAAAGCCCCAGCATTTT